This TCR beta chain was observed in a study of post-analysis software for immune sequencing data. Whole-study context: Relapsing-remitting, secondary progressive and progressive-relapsing courses of multiple sclerosis were included.

This clonotype was seen a few times. Its target is not known. The authors incorporated unique molecular identifiers into the TCR beta cDNA libraries. A population of 1 to 10 million T cells gave rise to roughly 0.5 million cDNA molecules. TCRdb re-derived calls from the PCR reads in MiXCR, one entry per CDR3 protein. The sample lists over 250,000 distinct CDR3 sequences, 36% occurring once. General study findings and limits: Samples from a shared batch, those prepared together, strongly co-clustered by F measure. Normalized Chao1 diversity was significantly lower in multiple sclerosis patients than in controls.

Sequenced sample: blood. This sequence was found in a girl aged 10 to 17 with multiple sclerosis.

In DNA form, the CDR3 reads TGCAGTGCTGTAGGGGCTGTGAACACTGAAGCTTTCTTT. Residues: CSAVGAVNTEAFF. This chain uses TRBV20-1 with TRBJ1-1; a possible D gene is TRBD1 (5 bases). CDR3 length: 13 residues. V was shortened by 5 bases and J by 0 bases, with 10 bases between the two germline ends. The germline V gene has CDR1 DFQATT and CDR2 SNEGSKA (reference sequence).